These 10 T cell receptor beta chains share one sample of origin, sequenced in a study of T cell repertoires in cytomegalovirus infection. TCRdb reanalysed the reads using MiXCR and keeps one entry per CDR3 protein. This table has more than 400,000 distinct CDR3 sequences, 26% appearing once. Sequencing was done on a sample of PBMCs. These receptor sequences come from a human donor in good health (CMV status not recorded). Some clones in this sample may be carry-over from other donors' samples.

Ten or more counts support this clonotype. The gene calls are TRBV7-9 and TRBJ1-5; no clear D gene. Trimming pared 1 base from V and 2 bases from J, leaving 9 bases between. There are 15 residues in the CDR3. The germline V gene encodes CDR1 SEHNR and CDR2 FQNEAQ (reference sequence). Written as DNA, the CDR3 is TGTGCCAGCAGCTTAGTAGGTAGGGGCAATCAGCCCCAGCATTTT. It specifies CASSLVGRGNQPQHF.

The chain combines TRBV2 with TRBJ2-6; D unclear. Germline assignment: CDR1 SNHLY and CDR2 FYNNEI. Trimming pared 2 bases from V and 1 base from J, leaving 12 bases between. The CDR3 spans 17 residues. For the CDR3, the DNA is TGTGCCAGCAGTGAAATTTTAGGGCCATCTGGGGCCAACGTCCTGACTTTC. Translating it yields CASSEILGPSGANVLTF.

For this clonotype: Just one base apart from a much larger clone, this may be a read error. The chain carries TRBV7-8 and TRBJ1-3; D gene uncertain. The CDR3 totals 15 residues. CDR1 is SGHVS, CDR2 FQNEAQ, per germline. The CDR3 nucleotides are TGTGCCAGCAGCCATCCAAGGACCTCTAGAAACACCATATATTTT. It is translated as CASSHPRTSRNTIYF.

This chain connects TRBV7-4 to TRBJ1-1; the match to TRBD1 covers 8 bases. Germline V gene sequence: CDR1 SGHVT, CDR2 SQSDAQ. The CDR3 length is 15 residues. V lost 5 bases, J lost 1 base, and 6 bases stayed unmatched. In DNA form, the CDR3 reads TGTGCCAGCAGCCCTGAGGACAGGGCGAACACTGAAGCTTTCTTT. This encodes CASSPEDRANTEAFF.

V and J are TRBV10-3 and TRBJ1-5, with D unresolved. The CDR3 is made up of 14 amino acids. V lost 2 bases to trimming and J lost 6 bases, with 11 bases between them. The V gene's germline CDR1 is ENHRY and CDR2 SYGVKD. The CDR3 loop is CAISEPPEGQPQHF. CDR3 bases: TGTGCCATCAGTGAGCCCCCGGAAGGTCAGCCCCAGCATTTT.

A few counts support this clonotype. The rearrangement uses TRBV4-1 and TRBJ2-1; 13 positions agree with TRBD2. Germline V gene data show CDR1 as MGHRA and CDR2 as YSYEKL. With 2 bases clipped from V and 7 bases from J, the junction kept 11 bases outside the gene matches. The CDR3 consists of 18 residues. The DNA of the CDR3 is TGCGCCAGCAGCCAACTACAACTAGCGGGAGGGCCAGGAAATGAGCAGTTCTTC. Translation: CASSQLQLAGGPGNEQFF.

There are a few counts of this clonotype. The rearrangement uses TRBV7-8 and TRBJ2-7; tentative D call: TRBD1 (6 bases). Trimming shortened V by 3 bases and J by 2 bases, and 11 bases separated the two germline ends. This CDR3 region has 14 residues. The germline V gene encodes CDR1 SGHVS and CDR2 FQNEAQ. CDR3 sequence reads: CASSFTGQPYEQYF. The DNA for the CDR3 is TGTGCCAGCAGCTTTACGGGACAACCCTACGAGCAGTACTTC.

The V gene is TRBV7-2, the J gene TRBJ1-4; 7 nucleotides agree with TRBD1. The CDR3 is 14 amino acids. Per the germline V gene, CDR1 is SGHTA and CDR2 is FQGNSA. V was clipped by 6 bases and J by 6 bases; unmatched bases: 7. CDR3 protein: CASRKQGFDEKLFF. CDR3 bases: TGTGCCAGCAGGAAACAGGGGTTTGATGAAAAACTGTTTTTT.

V gene TRBV14 combines with J gene TRBJ1-4, with 10 nucleotides matching TRBD1. This CDR3 has 17 amino acids. Trimming at V came to 0 bases and at J to 7 bases, leaving 8 bases not matched to a gene. Germline assignment: CDR1 SGHDN and CDR2 FVKESK. This CDR3 is CASSQDRAGTGVEKLFF. In DNA, the CDR3 is TGTGCCAGCAGCCAAGATAGGGCCGGGACAGGGGTTGAAAAACTGTTTTTT.

The gene calls are TRBV5-4 and TRBJ2-2; D remains ambiguous. Trimming took 0 bases from V and 1 from J, leaving 10 bases between them. Per germline, CDR1 SGHNT and CDR2 YYREEE (reference sequence). This CDR3 is built from 16 residues. The CDR3 sequence is CASSLGVPVNTGELFF. DNA of the CDR3: TGTGCCAGCAGCTTGGGAGTCCCCGTGAACACCGGGGAGCTGTTTTTT.